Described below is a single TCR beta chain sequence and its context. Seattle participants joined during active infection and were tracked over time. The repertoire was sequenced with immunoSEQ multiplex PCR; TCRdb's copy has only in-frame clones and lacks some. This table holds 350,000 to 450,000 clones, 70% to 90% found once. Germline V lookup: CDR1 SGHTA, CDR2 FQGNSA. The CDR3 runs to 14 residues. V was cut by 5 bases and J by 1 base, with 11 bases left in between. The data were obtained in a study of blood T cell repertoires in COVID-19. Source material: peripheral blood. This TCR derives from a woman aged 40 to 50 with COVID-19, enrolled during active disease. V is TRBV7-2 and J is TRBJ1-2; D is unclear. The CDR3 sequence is CASSAGVLNYGYTF. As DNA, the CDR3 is TGTGCCAGCAGCGCGGGAGTCCTTAACTATGGCTACACCTTC. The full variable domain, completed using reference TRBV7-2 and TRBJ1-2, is GAGVSQSPSNKVTEKGKDVELRCDPISGHTALYWYRQSLGQGLEFLIYFQGNSAPDKSGLPSDRFSAERTGGSVSTLTIQRTQQEDSAVYLCASSAGVLNYGYTFGSGTRLTVV.